The 17 T cell receptor beta chains below come from one sample, sequenced in a study of read filtering for tumor transcriptome and immune sequencing. This library used roughly 400 ng RNA and molecular barcoded adaptors spanning alpha/delta and beta/gamma chains. From the reads, TCRdb called clonotypes with MiXCR, one entry per CDR3 protein. The table has roughly 69,000 distinct CDR3 sequences, around 13% seen once. Specimen: a population of CD138-negative cells sorted from bone marrow. The source is a donor at least 40 years old with multiple myeloma.

This clonotype showed up many times. V is TRBV29-1 and J is TRBJ2-7; the match to TRBD2 covers 8 bases. The germline CDR1 and CDR2 sequences are SQVTM and ANQGSEA. The junction had 7 bases not matched to a gene; V was cut back by 5 bases and J by 1 base. CDR3 length: 14 residues. The CDR3 sequence is CSVLGTRSSYEQYF. CDR3 coding DNA: TGCAGCGTTTTAGGGACTAGGTCTTCCTACGAGCAGTACTTC.

This clonotype came up many times. This rearrangement joins TRBV20-1 to TRBJ2-1, with 15 positions matching TRBD2. The V and J ends lost 2 bases and 9 bases, in that order; junction bases with no gene match: 17. The CDR3 has 19 amino acids. CDR1 is DFQATT, CDR2 SNEGSKA, per germline (reference sequence). CDR3 bases: TGCAGTGCTAGATCCTCGGGGGGCGCGGGACTAGCGGGAGGCGGTGAGCAGTTCTTC. This encodes CSARSSGGAGLAGGGEQFF.

This clonotype showed up just a few times. V usage is TRBV12-3 or TRBV12-4 and J usage is TRBJ1-1; TRBD1 matches 7 bases. CDR3 length: 15 amino acids. The J segment lost 1 base and the V segment lost 5 bases, leaving 7 bases of the junction unmatched. CDR3 bases: TGTGCCAGCAGTCTTATCCAGGGGGGGAACACTGAAGCTTTCTTT. Its translation is CASSLIQGGNTEAFF.

This clonotype is medium-sized in the sample. The chain employs TRBV3-1 and TRBJ2-7; unclear D gene. V was cut by 2 bases and J by 5 bases, with 4 bases left in between. Germline V gene lookup returns CDR1 LGHDT and CDR2 YNNKEL (reference sequence). This CDR3 spans 11 amino acids. The CDR3 DNA reads TGTGCCAGCAGCCAATCCAACGAGCAGTACTTC. It codes for CASSQSNEQYF.

This clonotype was counted at least ten times. The chain has TRBV20-1 and TRBJ2-7, with 8 bases identical to TRBD1. The CDR3 loop spans 15 amino acids. In germline, CDR1 is DFQATT, CDR2 SNEGSKA (reference sequence). V was clipped by 0 bases and J by 2 bases; unmatched bases: 6. CDR3 in amino acids: CSARDPGQEPYEQYF. Here the CDR3 DNA reads TGCAGTGCTAGAGATCCGGGACAGGAACCCTACGAGCAGTACTTC.

Remarks on this clonotype: Being one base from a much bigger clone, this may be a read error. This chain joins TRBV4-3 and TRBJ2-2; TRBD2 matches at 12 bases. From germline, CDR1 is LGHNA and CDR2 YSLEER. There are 19 residues in the CDR3. The DNA of the CDR3 is TGCGCCAGCAGCTTTACTAGCGGGAGGTCCGGCGCGAAGACCGGGGAGCTGTTTTTT. It codes for CASSFTSGRSGAKTGELFF.

This clonotype was observed at least ten times. The chain's CDR3 is CASSIATNEKLFF. DNA for the CDR3: TGTGCCAGCAGTATTGCAACTAATGAAAAACTGTTTTTT. V and J are TRBV28 and TRBJ1-4; D call uncertain. This CDR3 region has 13 residues. Germline V gene lookup returns CDR1 MDHEN and CDR2 SYDVKM. The V end lost 5 bases, the J end lost 0 bases, and 4 bases lay between the germline ends.

The chain is built from TRBV29-1 and TRBJ2-7; D is perhaps TRBD2 (6 bases). Germline CDR1 and CDR2: SQVTM and ANQGSEA. The CDR3 covers 14 residues. V was shortened by 1 base and J by 5 bases, with 15 bases between the two germline ends. Here the CDR3 reads CSVEVRGVRDEQYF. CDR3 sequence (DNA): TGCAGCGTTGAAGTCCGCGGGGTACGGGACGAGCAGTACTTC.

V gene TRBV28 combines with J gene TRBJ2-7, with D uncertain. The CDR3 loop spans 12 amino acids. From germline, CDR1 is MDHEN and CDR2 SYDVKM. Trimming stripped 8 bases from V and 0 bases from J, with 8 bases between. The CDR3 nucleotides are TGTGCCAGCCGCCTAGGCTCCTACGAGCAGTACTTC. This encodes CASRLGSYEQYF.

This clonotype appeared many times. V and J are TRBV5-1 and TRBJ2-3, with D possibly matching TRBD1 (5 bases). CDR3 length: 16 residues. Between the trimmed V and J ends, which lost 0 bases and 2 bases, there was a span of 13 bases. Germline V lookup: CDR1 SGHRS, CDR2 YFSETQ. CDR3 in amino acids: CASSLGIQGLTDTQYF. The CDR3 DNA is TGCGCCAGCAGCTTGGGAATTCAGGGTCTCACAGATACGCAGTATTTT.

V is TRBV30 and J is TRBJ2-2, with TRBD2 matching over 9 bases. Germline CDR1 GTSNPN, CDR2 SVGIG (reference sequence). CDR3 length: 15 residues. The J segment lost 4 bases and the V segment lost 8 bases, leaving 11 bases of the junction unmatched. The CDR3 is CARSSLAGSTGELFF. CDR3 DNA: TGTGCCCGGTCTAGCCTAGCGGGATCCACCGGGGAGCTGTTTTTT.

This clonotype has at least ten counts. The chain is built from TRBV29-1 and TRBJ2-1, with TRBD1 matching 12 bases. This CDR3 has 14 amino acids. The germline V gene has CDR1 SQVTM and CDR2 ANQGSEA. After removal of 6 bases from V and 5 bases from J, the junction contained 5 bases not matched to a gene. CDR3 sequence reads: CSVEGQGANNEQFF. In DNA, the CDR3 is TGCAGCGTCGAGGGACAGGGGGCAAACAATGAGCAGTTCTTC.

This clonotype was counted a few times. This chain uses TRBV7-3 with TRBJ2-7, with no clear D. The germline V and J ends were trimmed by 3 bases and 0 bases, with 9 bases remaining between them. Germline V gives CDR1 SGHTA, CDR2 FQGTGA. CDR3 length equals 14 residues. The CDR3 DNA follows: TGTGCCAGCAGCTTGTCCAGACACTCCTACGAGCAGTACTTC. It is translated as CASSLSRHSYEQYF. Full variable domain (outside the CDR3, taken from reference TRBV7-3 and TRBJ2-7): GAGVSQTPSNKVTEKGKYVELRCDPISGHTALYWYRQSLGQGPEFLIYFQGTGAADDSGLPNDRFFAVRPEGSVSTLKIQRTERGDSAVYLCASSLSRHSYEQYFGPGTRLTVT.

The table lists this clonotype with many counts. V and J are TRBV7-6 and TRBJ2-7; 7 nucleotides align to TRBD2. The trim removed 1 base at V and 0 bases at J, leaving 3 bases unmatched. The V gene's germline CDR1 is SGHVS and CDR2 FNYEAQ. The CDR3 sequence is 15 residues long. DNA for the CDR3: TGTGCCAGCAGCTTAGGAGCGGGGTACTCCTACGAGCAGTACTTC. Its translation is CASSLGAGYSYEQYF.

This clonotype was counted at least ten times. CDR3 sequence (DNA): TGTGCCAGTAGTATAGGAACCCGGTCGCAGTTCTTC. Translated: CASSIGTRSQFF. V is TRBV19 and J is TRBJ2-1, with D unresolved. This CDR3 contains 12 residues. Germline V lookup: CDR1 LNHDA, CDR2 SQIVND (reference sequence). V was shortened by 1 base and J by 12 bases, with 10 bases between the two germline ends.

This clonotype has at least ten counts. The J gene is TRBJ2-3, the V gene TRBV30; D is unresolved. The CDR3 contains 13 residues. Germline V gene lookup returns CDR1 GTSNPN and CDR2 SVGIG (reference sequence). V shed 2 bases and J shed 6 bases, with 12 bases lying between them. The CDR3 DNA sequence: TGTGCCTGGAGTCAACCCCCCGGGGATACGCAGTATTTT. It yields the protein CAWSQPPGDTQYF.

Ten or more counts support this clonotype. This rearrangement joins TRBV29-1 to TRBJ2-7; 7 bases map to TRBD2. The V gene's germline CDR1 is SQVTM and CDR2 ANQGSEA. CDR3 length: 13 amino acids. V gave up 4 bases and J gave up 1 base; unmatched junction bases: 4. The CDR3 DNA sequence: TGCAGCGTTGGCGGGGGAGGATCCTACGAGCAGTACTTC. Translation: CSVGGGGSYEQYF.